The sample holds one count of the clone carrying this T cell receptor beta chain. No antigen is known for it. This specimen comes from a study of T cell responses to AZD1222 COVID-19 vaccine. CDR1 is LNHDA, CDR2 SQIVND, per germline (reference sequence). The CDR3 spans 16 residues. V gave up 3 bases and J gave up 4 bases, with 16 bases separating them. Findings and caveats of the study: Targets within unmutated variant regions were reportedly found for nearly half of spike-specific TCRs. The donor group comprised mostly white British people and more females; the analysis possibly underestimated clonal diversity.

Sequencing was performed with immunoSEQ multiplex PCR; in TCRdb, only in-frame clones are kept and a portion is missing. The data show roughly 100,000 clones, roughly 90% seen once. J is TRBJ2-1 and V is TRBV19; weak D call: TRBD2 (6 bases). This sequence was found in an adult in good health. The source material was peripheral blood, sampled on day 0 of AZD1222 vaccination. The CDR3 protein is CASSIREFGRYNEQFF. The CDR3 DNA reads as TGTGCCAGTAGTATTCGGGAGTTTGGTCGGTACAATGAGCAGTTCTTC. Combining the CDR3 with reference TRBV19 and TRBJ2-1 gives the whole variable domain DGGITQSPKYLFRKEGQNVTLSCEQNLNHDAMYWYRQDPGQGLRLIYYSQIVNDFQKGDIAEGYSVSREKKESFPLTVTSAQKNPTAFYLCASSIREFGRYNEQFFGPGTRLTVL.